Following are 18 T cell receptor beta chains from one sample sequenced in a study of blood T cell repertoires in COVID-19. Clones were sequenced by immunoSEQ multiplex PCR, and TCRdb holds only the in-frame ones, with some missing. The data contain more than 250,000 clones, around 92% of them singletons. Sequenced material: peripheral blood. Receptors were obtained from a man younger than 35 who had recovered from COVID-19.

This clone was counted a single time. The V and J genes are TRBV7-9 and TRBJ1-2, with a tentative D call TRBD1 (6 bases). The germline V gene has CDR1 SEHNR and CDR2 FQNEAQ (reference sequence). The CDR3 sequence is 12 residues long. V lost 3 bases, J lost 6 bases, and 8 bases lay in between. CDR3: CASSLDRNGYTF. The CDR3 bases are TGTGCCAGCAGCTTGGACAGAAATGGCTACACCTTC.

The chain has TRBV18 and TRBJ1-2; 7 bases line up with TRBD1. V lost 4 bases and J lost 1; bases outside the gene matches: 6. The CDR3 length is 15 residues. Germline CDR1 KGHSH, CDR2 LQKENI. In DNA, the CDR3 is TGTGCCAGCTCACTAGGACAGGCGCTTAACTATGGCTACACCTTC. This sequence encodes CASSLGQALNYGYTF.

This chain uses TRBV6-5 with TRBJ1-1; 8 bases map to TRBD1. V dropped 6 bases and J dropped 1; count of bases not matched to a gene: 4. In germline, CDR1 is MNHEY, CDR2 SVGAGI. There are 14 residues in the CDR3. In DNA form, the CDR3 reads TGTGCCAGCAGAAACAGGGGGGGGAACACTGAAGCTTTCTTT. It codes for CASRNRGGNTEAFF.

In this sample, this clone turned up once. The rearrangement links TRBV27 to TRBJ1-2; 10 nucleotides align to TRBD1. J was trimmed by 7 bases and V by 4 bases; bases with no gene match: 6. Germline V gene lookup returns CDR1 MNHEY and CDR2 SMNVEV (reference sequence). This CDR3 region has 14 residues. CDR3: CASSSGQGSSGYTF. For the CDR3, the DNA is TGTGCCAGCAGTTCGGGACAGGGGAGTAGTGGCTACACCTTC.

The chain carries TRBV6-2 or TRBV6-3 and TRBJ2-7, with unresolved D. V was trimmed by 2 bases and J by 4 bases, leaving 9 bases between them. Germline lookup yields CDR1 MNHEY and CDR2 SVGEGT. The CDR3 covers 13 residues. CDR3 nucleotides: TGTGCCAGCAGTTACGAATTGGCTTACGAGCAGTACTTC. Protein product: CASSYELAYEQYF.

The J gene is TRBJ2-1, the V gene TRBV19, with D possibly matching TRBD2 (7 bases). The CDR3 is 14 amino acids. Per germline, CDR1 LNHDA and CDR2 SQIVND (reference sequence). V lost 9 bases and J lost 6, with 18 bases in between. The CDR3 region is CASSLAGAANEQFF. The CDR3 nucleotides read TGTGCCAGCTCCTTGGCGGGGGCCGCCAATGAGCAGTTCTTC.

There are a few counts of this clone. This chain uses TRBV24-1 with TRBJ2-2; TRBD1 agrees at 7 bases. The CDR3 extends over 16 amino acids. Germline assignment: CDR1 KGHDR and CDR2 SFDVKD. The trim removed 3 bases at V and 3 bases at J, leaving 6 bases unmatched. The CDR3 DNA follows: TGTGCCACCAGTGATCCTAGGGGGCCCCACACCGGGGAGCTGTTTTTT. Protein sequence: CATSDPRGPHTGELFF.

The genes are TRBV11-2 and TRBJ2-3; a possible D gene is TRBD2 (6 bases). The V gene lost 4 bases and the J gene lost 2 bases, with 13 bases spanning the gap. The CDR3 consists of 15 residues. Germline V CDR1 and CDR2: SGHAT, FQNNGV. CDR3 nucleotide sequence: TGTGCCAGCAGCTCTGGGGGACTTCTCACAGATACGCAGTATTTT. Translation: CASSSGGLLTDTQYF.

This chain links TRBV7-9 with TRBJ2-1, with 8 bases lining up with TRBD1. The CDR3 runs 15 residues. Per the germline V gene, CDR1 is SEHNR and CDR2 is FQNEAQ (reference sequence). V trimming: 5 bases; J trimming: 3 bases; junction bases outside the gene matches: 6. The CDR3 DNA is TGTGCCAGCAGCCAAGGACAGGGATTCTACAATGAGCAGTTCTTC. It is translated as CASSQGQGFYNEQFF. The full variable domain, its missing parts supplied by reference TRBV7-9 and TRBJ2-1, is DTGVSQNPRHKITKRGQNVTFRCDPISEHNRLYWYRQTLGQGPEFLTYFQNEAQLEKSRLLSDRFSAERPKGSFSTLEIQRTEQGDSAMYLCASSQGQGFYNEQFFGPGTRLTVL.

The chain uses TRBV6-5 and TRBJ2-5, with D perhaps matching TRBD1 (6 bases). The CDR3 loop spans 13 amino acids. Between the trimmed V and J ends, which lost 6 bases and 5 bases, there was a span of 13 bases. Germline values: CDR1 MNHEY, CDR2 SVGAGI. CDR3 in DNA: TGTGCCAGCAGGGGGGCTAATGAGGAGACCCAGTACTTC. This codes for CASRGANEETQYF.

The chain combines TRBV25-1 with TRBJ1-2; D possibly corresponds to TRBD1 (6 bases). The CDR3 is 13 amino acids. CDR1 MGHDK and CDR2 SYGVNS come from the germline V gene. Trimming took off 6 bases at V and 6 bases at J, with 14 bases between the two ends. The CDR3 here is CASRRQDLNGYTF. The CDR3 nucleotides are TGTGCCAGCAGAAGACAGGACCTCAATGGCTACACCTTC.

The chain combines TRBV4-1 with TRBJ1-1, with D perhaps matching TRBD1 (5 bases). V was clipped by 2 bases and J by 8 bases, with 18 bases between them. Germline V gene lookup returns CDR1 MGHRA and CDR2 YSYEKL. CDR3 length: 15 residues. The CDR3 spells CASSQPHDSLQEAFF. In DNA, the CDR3 is TGCGCCAGCAGCCAACCCCACGACAGCCTTCAGGAAGCTTTCTTT.

The chain is built from TRBV6-2 or TRBV6-3 and TRBJ1-2; D gene ambiguous. Germline loops: CDR1 MNHEY, CDR2 SVGEGT. This CDR3 comprises 12 residues. V gave up 0 bases and J gave up 4 bases, with 3 bases separating them. The CDR3 coding sequence is TGTGCCAGCAGTTACTCGGCCTATGGCTACACCTTC. Protein: CASSYSAYGYTF.

The chain couples TRBV6-2 or TRBV6-3 to TRBJ2-7; D is uncertain. V lost 2 bases, J lost 5 bases, and 4 bases lay in between. CDR1 is MNHEY and CDR2 is SVGEGT in the germline V gene. This CDR3 region has 11 residues. DNA for the CDR3: TGTGCCAGCAGTTACAGCAACGAGCAGTACTTC. It specifies CASSYSNEQYF.

V gene TRBV7-9 combines with J gene TRBJ1-5; unclear D gene. The CDR3 totals 13 residues. Germline values: CDR1 SEHNR, CDR2 FQNEAQ (reference sequence). Trimming shortened V by 3 bases and J by 10 bases, and 13 bases separated the two germline ends. CDR3 DNA sequence: TGTGCCAGCAGCTTGGAGAGTATTAGTCCCCAGCATTTT. It is translated as CASSLESISPQHF.

J is TRBJ2-1 and V is TRBV2, with a possible D match to TRBD2 (7 bases). Between the trimmed V and J ends, which lost 10 bases and 7 bases, there was a span of 20 bases. In germline, CDR1 is SNHLY, CDR2 FYNNEI. The CDR3 length is 14 residues. The CDR3 loop is CATVREGDANEQFF. The CDR3 coding sequence is TGTGCCACCGTCAGGGAGGGGGACGCGAATGAGCAGTTCTTC.

V and J are TRBV20-1 and TRBJ2-7; 8 bases line up with TRBD1. J gave up 7 bases and V 1 base, and 0 bases lay outside the gene matches. There are 11 residues in the CDR3. Germline V gene data show CDR1 as DFQATT and CDR2 as SNEGSKA (reference sequence). The CDR3 DNA follows: TGCAGTGCTAGAGGGACAGGGGAGCAGTACTTC. It codes for CSARGTGEQYF.

V usage is TRBV10-2 and J usage is TRBJ1-3; TRBD1 matches at 8 bases. Germline values: CDR1 WSHSY, CDR2 SAAADI. This CDR3 comprises 13 residues. The V and J ends lost 5 bases and 4 bases, in that order; junction bases with no gene match: 1. The CDR3: CASSPGGGNTIYF. CDR3 coding DNA: TGCGCCAGCAGTCCAGGGGGCGGAAACACCATATATTTT.